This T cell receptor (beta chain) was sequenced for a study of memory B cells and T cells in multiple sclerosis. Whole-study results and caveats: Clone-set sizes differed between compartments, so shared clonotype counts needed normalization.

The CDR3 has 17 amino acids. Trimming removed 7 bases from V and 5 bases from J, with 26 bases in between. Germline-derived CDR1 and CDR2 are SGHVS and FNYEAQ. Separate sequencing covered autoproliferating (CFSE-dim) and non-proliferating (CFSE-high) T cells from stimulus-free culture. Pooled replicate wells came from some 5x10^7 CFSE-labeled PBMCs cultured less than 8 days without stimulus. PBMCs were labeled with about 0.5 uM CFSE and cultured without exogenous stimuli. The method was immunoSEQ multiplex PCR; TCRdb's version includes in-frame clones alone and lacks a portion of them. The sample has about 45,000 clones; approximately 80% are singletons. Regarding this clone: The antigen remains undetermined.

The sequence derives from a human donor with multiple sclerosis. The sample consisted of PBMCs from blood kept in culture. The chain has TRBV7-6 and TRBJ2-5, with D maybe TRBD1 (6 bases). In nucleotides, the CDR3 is TGTGCCAGCACTGTTCTTTTTGGAGGACAGTTAGGGGAGACCCAGTACTTC. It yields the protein CASTVLFGGQLGETQYF.